The sequence of this TCR beta chain was determined in a study of radiation and T cells in renal cell carcinoma. Study summary: Nephrectomy followed 15 Gy stereotactic body radiation by 4 weeks.

TCRdb's copy holds only in-frame clones and misses some; the assay was immunoSEQ multiplex PCR. The sample has 130,000 to 150,000 clones, about 87% seen once. Germline trimming cut 5 bases from V and 6 bases from J; bases unmatched to any gene: 10. CDR1 SEHNR and CDR2 FQNEAQ come from the germline V gene (reference sequence). CDR3 length: 17 residues. Described time point: baseline pretreatment blood. The treatment: 15 Gy SBRT to primary tumor, nephrectomy 4 weeks later. After SBRT, blood was collected at 2 and 4 weeks, plus baseline. The clonotype comes from a woman aged 65 to 85 with renal cell carcinoma. The starting material was blood, obtained from a patient whose treatment included radiotherapy and nephrectomy. The V and J genes are TRBV7-9 and TRBJ2-2, with TRBD1 matching over 12 bases. The CDR3 reads CASSTGQGALSSGELFF. In DNA form, the CDR3 reads TGTGCCAGCAGCACGGGACAGGGGGCGCTAAGTTCCGGGGAGCTGTTTTTT.